This TCR beta chain was identified in a study of blood T cell repertoires in COVID-19. This table comes from immunoSEQ multiplex PCR, and its TCRdb copy is limited to in-frame clones, with some not included. The table records 200,000 to 250,000 clones, around 82% of them present only once. Germline V gene lookup returns CDR1 LNHDA and CDR2 SQIVND (reference sequence). V trimming: 6 bases; J trimming: 9 bases; junction bases outside the gene matches: 11. The CDR3 consists of 14 residues. The TCR was taken from a middle-aged woman with acute or convalescent COVID-19. Sample: peripheral blood. The chain employs TRBV19 and TRBJ2-1; the match to TRBD1 covers 7 bases. The CDR3 reads CASRVTGSSGEQFF. The DNA of the CDR3 is TGTGCCAGTAGAGTGACAGGGAGTAGTGGTGAGCAGTTCTTC.